Listed below are T cell receptor beta chains from one sample, sequenced in a study of blood T cell repertoires in COVID-19. Data came from immunoSEQ multiplex PCR; TCRdb stores just in-frame clones and leaves some out. The sample has 250,000 or so clones, approximately 89% seen once. The specimen sequenced was peripheral blood. Receptors originate from a man between 40 and 49 years old with active or convalescent COVID-19. Both conserved end residues are part of each CDR3. A D gene is named only where the DNA matches it firmly.

TRBJ2-3	TRBD2	TRBV7-2	CASSSLAGSTDTQYF
TRBJ1-2	TRBD1	TRBV12-3/TRBV12-4	CASSLGQDYGYTF
TRBJ1-4	TRBD1	TRBV28	CASTAGTGGKLFF
TRBJ2-5	TRBD1	TRBV24-1	CATQAGTGGWETQYF
TRBJ1-5	TRBD1	TRBV19	CASSPRGTGPRRPQHF
TRBJ2-5	.	TRBV7-9	CASSLMGGETQYF
TRBJ1-3	TRBD1	TRBV6-9	CANPGQFSGNTIYF
TRBJ2-1	.	TRBV5-1	CASSEEGHPPGNEQFF
TRBJ2-1	TRBD2	TRBV19	CASRGLAVEGEQFF
TRBJ2-3	.	TRBV7-3	CASSPTFAASTDTQYF
TRBJ2-1	TRBD2	TRBV7-9	CASSPITSGLYNEQFF
TRBJ2-1	TRBD2	TRBV7-9	CASSQDPGLAGGVFEQFF
TRBJ2-1	TRBD2	TRBV9	CASSPSRTSGYNEQFF
TRBJ2-7	.	TRBV30	CAWTEGASLGLREQYF
TRBJ2-2	TRBD1	TRBV7-2	CASSSQGTANTGELFF
TRBJ2-7	TRBD1	TRBV2	CASRDRGTYEQYF
TRBJ2-3	.	TRBV3-1/TRBV3-2	CASSYSDTQYF